Listed below are T cell receptor beta chains from one sample, sequenced in a study of blood T cell repertoires in COVID-19. Repertoires were generated with immunoSEQ multiplex PCR, while TCRdb's copy carries only in-frame clones and drops some. The repertoire includes some 200,000 clones, about 82% of them detected once, and more than 2% sits in the top ten. Sequencing was carried out using peripheral blood. All receptors derive from a woman aged 70 to 79 with COVID-19, enrolled during active disease. The CDR3 runs from the conserved cysteine through the conserved F or W. The D gene is left open where the match is weak. The size field is filled for only some rows; it gives once, few, many or a size class.

TRBV19	TRBJ2-1	TRBD1	NA	CASSMGDRGFQQFF	TGTGCCAGTAGTATGGGGGACAGGGGGTTCCAGCAGTTCTTC
TRBV13	TRBJ1-5	NA	NA	CASSLRQNSPQPQHF	TGTGCCAGCAGCTTAAGACAGAACAGCCCCCAGCCCCAGCATTTT
TRBV24-1	TRBJ1-4	NA	NA	CATKIIALCDEKLFF	TGTGCCACCAAAATCATCGCGCTGTGCGATGAAAAACTGTTTTTT
TRBV28	TRBJ1-6	NA	NA	CASSSLQGTSGLSSYNSPLHF	TGTGCCAGCAGTTCCTTACAAGGGACTAGCGGGTTAAGCTCCTATAATTCACCCCTCCACTTT
TRBV25-1	TRBJ1-5	NA	NA	CASSDRTGYRPQHF	TGTGCCAGCAGTGACCGCACAGGGTATCGGCCCCAGCATTTT
TRBV9	TRBJ1-1	NA	NA	CASSVEETTEAFF	TGTGCCAGCAGCGTAGAGGAGACCACTGAAGCTTTCTTT
TRBV5-1	TRBJ2-3	TRBD2	NA	CASSFATSGGTDTQYF	TGCGCCAGCAGCTTCGCCACTAGCGGGGGGACAGATACGCAGTATTTT
TRBV5-4	TRBJ1-3	NA	few	CASSLGLNGNTIYF	TGTGCCAGCAGCCTCGGTCTAAACGGAAACACCATATATTTT
TRBV7-2	TRBJ1-2	NA	few	CASSLAPFYGYTF	TGTGCCAGCAGCTTAGCTCCGTTCTATGGCTACACCTTC
TRBV7-2	TRBJ1-1	NA	NA	CASSLAPQGGAFF	TGTGCCAGCAGCTTAGCCCCCCAGGGAGGAGCTTTCTTT
TRBV6-1	TRBJ2-1	TRBD1	NA	CASSEGQGAYNEQFF	TGTGCCAGCAGTGAAGGACAGGGAGCCTACAATGAGCAGTTCTTC
TRBV30	TRBJ1-3	NA	NA	CAWSAEGRNTIYF	TGTGCCTGGAGTGCGGAGGGCCGAAACACCATATATTTT
TRBV11-3	TRBJ2-3	NA	NA	CASSLGSTDTQYF	TGTGCCAGCAGTCTAGGCAGCACAGATACGCAGTATTTT
TRBV19	TRBJ1-5	NA	NA	CASSNQGYHQPQHF	TGTGCCAGTAGTAACCAGGGGTATCATCAGCCCCAGCATTTT
TRBV11-3	TRBJ1-2	TRBD1	NA	CASSPTGTGHGYTF	TGTGCCAGCAGCCCTACCGGGACAGGGCATGGCTACACCTTC
TRBV3-1/TRBV3-2	TRBJ1-4	TRBD1	NA	CASSQRGRTGDEKLFF	TGTGCCAGCAGCCAAAGGGGGCGGACAGGGGATGAAAAACTGTTTTTT
TRBV2	TRBJ1-1	NA	NA	CASRLRTGMNTEAFF	TGTGCCAGCCGACTTAGGACGGGAATGAACACTGAAGCTTTCTTT
TRBV19	TRBJ1-1	NA	few	CASNTLVQGSTEAFF	TGTGCCAGTAACACTTTGGTCCAGGGTAGCACTGAAGCTTTCTTT
TRBV14	TRBJ1-2	NA	once	CASSQAEGTNYGYTF	TGTGCCAGCAGCCAAGCGGAGGGGACGAACTATGGCTACACCTTC
TRBV7-2	TRBJ2-7	TRBD1	NA	CASSLTGGEQYF	TGTGCCAGCAGCCTGACAGGGGGCGAGCAGTACTTC
TRBV6-2/TRBV6-3	TRBJ2-3	TRBD2	NA	CASSTGTSGRTDTQYF	TGTGCCAGCAGCACGGGGACTAGCGGGCGCACAGATACGCAGTATTTT
TRBV12-2	TRBJ2-7	NA	NA	CASRLARASGNTSYEQYF	TGTGCAAGTCGCTTAGCGCGGGCTAGCGGGAATACTTCCTACGAGCAGTACTTC
TRBV4-1	TRBJ2-2	TRBD2	NA	CASSHDGLAGVTGELFF	TGCGCCAGCAGCCATGATGGGCTAGCGGGGGTTACCGGGGAGCTGTTTTTT
TRBV11-2	TRBJ1-3	TRBD1	NA	CASSRDRAGNTIYF	TGTGCCAGCAGCAGGGACAGGGCTGGAAACACCATATATTTT
TRBV6-6	TRBJ1-2	TRBD1	NA	CASSPLPGQGALDGYTF	TGTGCCAGCAGTCCCCTACCTGGACAGGGGGCGTTGGATGGCTACACCTTC
TRBV5-4	TRBJ2-3	NA	NA	CASSAAGQLTDTQYF	TGTGCCAGCAGCGCGGCGGGACAGCTAACAGATACGCAGTATTTT
TRBV12-3/TRBV12-4	TRBJ2-3	NA	NA	CASSPARVTQYF	TGTGCCAGCAGTCCCGCGAGGGTTACGCAGTATTTT
TRBV24-1	TRBJ2-2	TRBD1	NA	CATSDSGTANTGELFF	TGTGCCACCAGTGATTCGGGGACAGCTAACACCGGGGAGCTGTTTTTT
TRBV11-2	TRBJ2-4	NA	NA	CASSPGLAKNIQYF	TGTGCCAGCAGCCCCGGACTAGCCAAAAACATTCAGTACTTC
TRBV3-1/TRBV3-2	TRBJ1-1	NA	NA	CASSQDAGMNTEAFF	TGTGCCAGCAGCCAAGACGCAGGGATGAACACTGAAGCTTTCTTT
TRBV10-3	TRBJ1-2	NA	NA	CAISESTGGRGFYGYTF	TGTGCCATCAGTGAGTCGACGGGAGGGCGAGGGTTTTATGGCTACACCTTC
TRBV6-5	TRBJ2-7	TRBD1	once	CASTKDRLYEQYF	TGTGCCAGCACCAAGGACAGGCTCTACGAGCAGTACTTC
TRBV7-9	TRBJ2-5	TRBD1	once	CASSLAGGGETQYF	TGTGCCAGCAGCTTAGCAGGGGGCGGCGAGACCCAGTACTTC
TRBV7-2	TRBJ1-2	TRBD1	NA	CASSLVSGGNGYTF	TGTGCCAGCAGCTTAGTTTCAGGGGGGAATGGCTACACCTTC
TRBV7-9	TRBJ1-1	NA	NA	CASSLEPGDTEAFF	TGTGCCAGCAGCTTAGAGCCAGGGGACACTGAAGCTTTCTTT
TRBV28	TRBJ1-2	TRBD1	NA	CASSLASGGSGYTF	TGTGCCAGCAGTTTAGCGTCAGGGGGCTCTGGCTACACCTTC
TRBV28	TRBJ1-5	TRBD1	NA	CASSANRGGPQHF	TGTGCCAGCAGTGCCAACAGGGGCGGGCCCCAGCATTTT
TRBV3-1/TRBV3-2	TRBJ2-7	NA	NA	CASSQDPARAYEQYF	TGTGCCAGCAGCCAAGATCCGGCCAGGGCCTACGAGCAGTACTTC
TRBV27	TRBJ2-7	TRBD2	NA	CASSWGLAGEQYF	TGTGCCAGCAGTTGGGGACTAGCGGGCGAGCAGTACTTC
TRBV7-2	TRBJ2-3	NA	NA	CASSFQLADTQYF	TGTGCCAGCAGCTTCCAGTTGGCAGATACGCAGTATTTT
TRBV28	TRBJ1-2	TRBD1	NA	CASGGDSYGYTF	TGTGCCAGCGGCGGGGACAGCTATGGCTACACCTTC
TRBV29-1	TRBJ2-5	NA	NA	CSVDNTGVETQYF	TGCAGCGTTGATAATACAGGCGTAGAGACCCAGTACTTC
TRBV12-5	TRBJ2-5	NA	NA	CASGPGGGRSGTQYF	TGTGCTAGTGGTCCCGGCGGGGGCCGGAGTGGGACCCAGTACTTC
TRBV18	TRBJ2-1	NA	NA	CASSPAGTRGDNEQFF	TGTGCCAGCTCACCAGCAGGGACAAGGGGAGACAATGAGCAGTTCTTC
TRBV3-1/TRBV3-2	TRBJ2-5	TRBD1	NA	CASRSQGYQETQYF	TGTGCCAGCAGATCACAGGGGTACCAAGAGACCCAGTACTTC
TRBV9	TRBJ2-5	NA	NA	CASSVGGSETQYF	TGTGCCAGCAGCGTTGGGGGGTCTGAGACCCAGTACTTC
TRBV6-4	TRBJ1-1	NA	NA	CASSARDGTEAFF	TGTGCCAGCAGTGCACGTGACGGGACTGAAGCTTTCTTT
TRBV29-1	TRBJ1-1	NA	NA	CSVTGGTEAFF	TGCAGCGTGACAGGCGGCACTGAAGCTTTCTTT
TRBV11-3	TRBJ1-2	TRBD1	NA	CASSFTSGTGAGYTF	TGTGCCAGCAGCTTTACGAGTGGGACAGGGGCGGGTTACACCTTC